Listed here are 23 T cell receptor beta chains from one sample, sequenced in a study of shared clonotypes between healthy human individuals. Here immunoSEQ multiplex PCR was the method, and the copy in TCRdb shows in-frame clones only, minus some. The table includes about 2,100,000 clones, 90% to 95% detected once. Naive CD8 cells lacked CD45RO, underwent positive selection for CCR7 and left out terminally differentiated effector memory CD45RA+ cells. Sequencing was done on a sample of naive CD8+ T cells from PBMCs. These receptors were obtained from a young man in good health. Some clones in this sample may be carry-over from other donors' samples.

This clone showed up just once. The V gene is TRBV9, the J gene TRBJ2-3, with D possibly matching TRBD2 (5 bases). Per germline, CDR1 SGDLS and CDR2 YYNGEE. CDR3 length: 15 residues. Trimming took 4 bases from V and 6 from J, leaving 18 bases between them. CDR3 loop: CASSLSEVVGDTQYF. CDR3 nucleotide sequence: TGTGCCAGCAGCTTATCGGAGGTGGTGGGGGATACGCAGTATTTT.

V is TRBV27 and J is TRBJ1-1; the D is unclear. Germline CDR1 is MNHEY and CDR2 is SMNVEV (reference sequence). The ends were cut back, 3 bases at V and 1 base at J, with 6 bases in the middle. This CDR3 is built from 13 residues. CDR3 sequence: CASSLISNTEAFF. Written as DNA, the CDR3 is TGTGCCAGCAGTTTGATTTCGAACACTGAAGCTTTCTTT.

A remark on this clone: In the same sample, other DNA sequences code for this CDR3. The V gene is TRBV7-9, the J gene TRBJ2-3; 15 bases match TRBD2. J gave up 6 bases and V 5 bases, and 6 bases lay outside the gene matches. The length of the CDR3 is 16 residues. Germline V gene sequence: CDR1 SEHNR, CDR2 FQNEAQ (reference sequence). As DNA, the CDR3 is TGTGCCAGCAGCGCCGGACTAGCGGGAGGGGGTGATACGCAGTATTTT. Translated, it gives CASSAGLAGGGDTQYF.

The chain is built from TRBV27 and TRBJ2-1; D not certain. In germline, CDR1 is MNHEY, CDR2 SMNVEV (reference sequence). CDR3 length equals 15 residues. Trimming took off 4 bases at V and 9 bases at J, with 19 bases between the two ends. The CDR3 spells CASSSSLDWVVEQFF. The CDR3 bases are TGTGCCAGCAGTTCCAGCTTGGATTGGGTGGTTGAGCAGTTCTTC.

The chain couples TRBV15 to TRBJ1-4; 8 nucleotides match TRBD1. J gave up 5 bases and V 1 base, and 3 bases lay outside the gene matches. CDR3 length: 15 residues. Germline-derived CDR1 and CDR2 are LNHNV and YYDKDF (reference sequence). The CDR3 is CATSRGTGLNEKLFF. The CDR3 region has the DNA TGTGCCACCAGCAGAGGGACAGGGTTGAATGAAAAACTGTTTTTT.

This CDR3 reads CASRPGLRGYEQYF. CDR3 coding DNA: TGTGCCAGCAGGCCGGGACTTAGGGGCTACGAGCAGTACTTC. This sequence joins TRBV28 and TRBJ2-7; a possible D gene is TRBD2 (6 bases). Germline loops: CDR1 MDHEN, CDR2 SYDVKM. The V and J ends lost 6 bases and 3 bases respectively, with 15 bases between them. The CDR3 has 14 amino acids.

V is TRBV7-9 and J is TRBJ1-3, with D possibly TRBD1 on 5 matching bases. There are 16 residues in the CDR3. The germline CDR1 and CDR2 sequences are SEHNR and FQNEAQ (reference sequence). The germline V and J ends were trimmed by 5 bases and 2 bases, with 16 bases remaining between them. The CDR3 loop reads CASSPPGPRAGNTIYF. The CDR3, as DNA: TGTGCCAGCAGCCCGCCGGGACCGCGGGCTGGAAACACCATATATTTT.

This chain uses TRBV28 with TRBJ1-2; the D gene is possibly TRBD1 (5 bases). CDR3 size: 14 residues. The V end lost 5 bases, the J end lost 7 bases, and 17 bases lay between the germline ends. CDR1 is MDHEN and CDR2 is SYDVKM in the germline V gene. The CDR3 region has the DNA TGTGCCAGCAGTCCCAAGGGACCCACACCTGGCTACACCTTC. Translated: CASSPKGPTPGYTF.

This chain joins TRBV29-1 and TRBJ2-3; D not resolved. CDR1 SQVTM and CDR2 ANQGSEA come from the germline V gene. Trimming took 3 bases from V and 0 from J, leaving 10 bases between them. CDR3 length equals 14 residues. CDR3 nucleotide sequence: TGCAGCGTTGATGAGGCGGCTAGCACAGATACGCAGTATTTT. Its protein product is CSVDEAASTDTQYF.

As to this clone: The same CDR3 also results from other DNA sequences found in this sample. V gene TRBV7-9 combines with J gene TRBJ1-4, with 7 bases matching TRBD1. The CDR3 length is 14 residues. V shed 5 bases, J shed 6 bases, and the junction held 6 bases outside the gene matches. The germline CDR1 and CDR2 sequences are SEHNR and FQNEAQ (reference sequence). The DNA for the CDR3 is TGTGCCAGCAGCCTAAGGCAGGGGGATGAAAAACTGTTTTTT. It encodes CASSLRQGDEKLFF.

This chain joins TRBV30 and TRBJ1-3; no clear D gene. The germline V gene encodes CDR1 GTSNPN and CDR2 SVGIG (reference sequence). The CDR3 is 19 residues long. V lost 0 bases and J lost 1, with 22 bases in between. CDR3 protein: CAWSVYVGLAVSSGNTIYF. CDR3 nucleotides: TGTGCCTGGAGTGTCTATGTCGGGTTGGCGGTTTCGTCTGGAAACACCATATATTTT.

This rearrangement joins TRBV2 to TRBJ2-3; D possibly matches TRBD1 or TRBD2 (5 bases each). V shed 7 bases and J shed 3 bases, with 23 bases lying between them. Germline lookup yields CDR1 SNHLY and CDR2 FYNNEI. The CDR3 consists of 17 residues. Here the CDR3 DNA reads TGTGCCAGCATAGAGGGACGAGGGGCTCTGAGAACAGATACGCAGTATTTT. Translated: CASIEGRGALRTDTQYF.

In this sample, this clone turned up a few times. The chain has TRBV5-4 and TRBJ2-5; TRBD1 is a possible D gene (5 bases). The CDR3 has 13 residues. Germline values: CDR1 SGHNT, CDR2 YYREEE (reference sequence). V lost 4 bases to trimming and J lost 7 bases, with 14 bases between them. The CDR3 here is CASSPDSVGTQYF. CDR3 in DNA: TGTGCCAGCAGCCCCGACAGCGTGGGGACCCAGTACTTC.

CDR3 DNA sequence: TGTGCCAGCAGCCCGCCGGCAGGGTGGAGTACTAGCACAGATACGCAGTATTTT. Translated, it gives CASSPPAGWSTSTDTQYF. This sequence joins TRBV7-2 and TRBJ2-3, with D perhaps TRBD1 (5 bases). V lost 5 bases, J lost 0 bases, and 21 bases lay in between. Germline CDR1 SGHTA, CDR2 FQGNSA. This CDR3 has 18 residues.

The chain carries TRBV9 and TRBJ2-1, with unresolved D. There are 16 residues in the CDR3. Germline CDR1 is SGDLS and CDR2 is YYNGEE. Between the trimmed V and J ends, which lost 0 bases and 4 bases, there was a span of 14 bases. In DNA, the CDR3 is TGTGCCAGCAGCGTAGAACCGGCTAGGAAGTACAATGAGCAGTTCTTC. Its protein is CASSVEPARKYNEQFF.

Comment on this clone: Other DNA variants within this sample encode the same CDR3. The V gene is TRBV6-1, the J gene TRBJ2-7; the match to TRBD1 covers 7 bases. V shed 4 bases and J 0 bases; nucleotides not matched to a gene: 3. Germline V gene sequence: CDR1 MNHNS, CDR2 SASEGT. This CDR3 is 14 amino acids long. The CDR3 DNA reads TGTGCCAGCAGTGCTAGACAGGGCTCCTACGAGCAGTACTTC. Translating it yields CASSARQGSYEQYF.

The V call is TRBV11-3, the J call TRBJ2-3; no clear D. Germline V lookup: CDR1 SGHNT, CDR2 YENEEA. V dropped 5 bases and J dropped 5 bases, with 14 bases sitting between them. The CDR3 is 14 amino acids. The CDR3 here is CASSAAHLRDTQYF. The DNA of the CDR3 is TGTGCCAGCAGCGCCGCCCACCTCCGAGATACGCAGTATTTT.

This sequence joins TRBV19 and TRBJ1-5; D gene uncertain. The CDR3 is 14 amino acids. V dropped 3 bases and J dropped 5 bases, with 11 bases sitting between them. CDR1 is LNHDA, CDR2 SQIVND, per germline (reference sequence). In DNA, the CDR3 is TGTGCCAGTAGTATTGTGAGGGCTGATCAGCCCCAGCATTTT. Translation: CASSIVRADQPQHF.

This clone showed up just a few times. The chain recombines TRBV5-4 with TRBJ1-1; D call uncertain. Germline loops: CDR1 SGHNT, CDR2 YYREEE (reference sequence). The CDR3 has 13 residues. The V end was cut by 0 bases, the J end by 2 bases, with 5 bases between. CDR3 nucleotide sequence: TGTGCCAGCAGCTTGGTCCTCAACACTGAAGCTTTCTTT. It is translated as CASSLVLNTEAFF. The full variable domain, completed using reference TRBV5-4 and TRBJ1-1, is ETGVTQSPTHLIKTRGQQVTLRCSSQSGHNTVSWYQQALGQGPQFIFQYYREEENGRGNFPPRFSGLQFPNYSSELNVNALELDDSALYLCASSLVLNTEAFFGQGTRLTVV.

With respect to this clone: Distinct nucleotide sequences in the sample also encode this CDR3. The CDR3 loop is CASSLGQGFYEQYF. In DNA form, the CDR3 reads TGTGCCAGCAGTTTAGGGCAGGGGTTCTACGAGCAGTACTTC. The chain uses TRBV27 and TRBJ2-7; the D gene is possibly TRBD1 (6 bases). Germline V gene lookup returns CDR1 MNHEY and CDR2 SMNVEV (reference sequence). Trimming shortened V by 2 bases and J by 3 bases, and 11 bases separated the two germline ends. The CDR3 has 14 amino acids.

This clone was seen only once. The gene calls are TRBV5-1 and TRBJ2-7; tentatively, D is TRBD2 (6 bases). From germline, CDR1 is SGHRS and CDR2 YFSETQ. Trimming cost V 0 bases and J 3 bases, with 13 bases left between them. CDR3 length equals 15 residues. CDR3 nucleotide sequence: TGCGCCAGCAGCTTGGATCTTTTCGGGGGCTACGAGCAGTACTTC. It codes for CASSLDLFGGYEQYF.

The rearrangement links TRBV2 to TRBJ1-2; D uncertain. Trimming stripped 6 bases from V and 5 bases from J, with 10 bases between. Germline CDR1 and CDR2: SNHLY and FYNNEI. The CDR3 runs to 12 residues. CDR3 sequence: CASSRVMYGYTF. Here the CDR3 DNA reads TGTGCCAGCAGCCGGGTCATGTATGGCTACACCTTC.

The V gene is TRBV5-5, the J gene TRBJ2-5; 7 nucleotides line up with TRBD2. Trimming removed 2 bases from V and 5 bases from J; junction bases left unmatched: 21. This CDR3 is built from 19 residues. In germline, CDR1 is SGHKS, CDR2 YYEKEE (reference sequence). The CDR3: CASSLVIGLGAVFGETQYF. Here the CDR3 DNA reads TGTGCCAGCAGCTTAGTAATCGGACTAGGGGCAGTTTTCGGCGAGACCCAGTACTTC.